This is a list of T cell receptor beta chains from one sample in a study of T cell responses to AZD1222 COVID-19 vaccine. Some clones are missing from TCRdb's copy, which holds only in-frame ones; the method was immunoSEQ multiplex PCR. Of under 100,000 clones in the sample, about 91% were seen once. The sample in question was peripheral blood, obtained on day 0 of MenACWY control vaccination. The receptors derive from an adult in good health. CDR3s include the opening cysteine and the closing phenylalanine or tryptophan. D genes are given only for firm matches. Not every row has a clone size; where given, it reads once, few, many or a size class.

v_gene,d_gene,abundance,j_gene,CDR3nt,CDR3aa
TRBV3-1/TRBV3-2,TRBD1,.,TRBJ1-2,TGTGCCAGCAGCCAACTACCGGGACAGGGCATGGAGCTATATGGCTACACCTTC,CASSQLPGQGMELYGYTF
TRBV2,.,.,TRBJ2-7,TGTGCCAGCAGCCGGGACACAACCTACGAGCAGTACTTC,CASSRDTTYEQYF
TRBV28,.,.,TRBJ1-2,TGTGCCAGCACCCCGACACAACCTAACTATGGCTACACCTTC,CASTPTQPNYGYTF
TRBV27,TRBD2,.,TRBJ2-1,TGTGCCAGCAGCTCTCCTTCTAGCGGGGGAGGTTCTTACAATGAGCAGTTCTTC,CASSSPSSGGGSYNEQFF
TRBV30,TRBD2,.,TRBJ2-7,TGTGCCTGGAGCGGGGGGGGGCGAGAGCAGTACTTC,CAWSGGGREQYF
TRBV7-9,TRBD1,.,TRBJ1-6,TGTGCCAGCAGCCAACCCGGGACAGGGTCCTCACCCCTCCACTTT,CASSQPGTGSSPLHF
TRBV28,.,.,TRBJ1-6,TGTGCCAGCAAGGCAGGGAAAAATTCACCCCTCCACTTT,CASKAGKNSPLHF
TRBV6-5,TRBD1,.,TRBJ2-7,TGTGCCAGCAGTAAGGACAGGGCAAGGGAGCAGTACTTC,CASSKDRAREQYF
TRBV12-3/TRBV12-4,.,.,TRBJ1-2,TGTGCCAGCGCGGGGGGCTATGGCTACACCTTC,CASAGGYGYTF
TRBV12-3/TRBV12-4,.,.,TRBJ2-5,TGTGCCAGCAGCCGAGCAGGAGAGACCCAGTACTTC,CASSRAGETQYF
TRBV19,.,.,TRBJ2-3,TGTGCCAGTAGTATAGGGGCAGGGATCCCCACAGATACGCAGTATTTT,CASSIGAGIPTDTQYF
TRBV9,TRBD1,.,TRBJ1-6,TGTGCCAGCAGCGGGGCAGGGGGTGATTCACCCCTCCACTTT,CASSGAGGDSPLHF
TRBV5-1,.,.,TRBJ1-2,TGCGCCAGCAGCTCGGCGTGGGGGGGCGTCTATGGCTACACCTTC,CASSSAWGGVYGYTF
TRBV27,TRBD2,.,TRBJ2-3,TGTGCCAGCAGTTTTGGAGGGAGGGCCTGGTCAGATACGCAGTATTTT,CASSFGGRAWSDTQYF
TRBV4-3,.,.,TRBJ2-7,TGCGCCAGCAGCCAAGAGGGTACCGGGCTCTCCTACGAGCAGTACTTC,CASSQEGTGLSYEQYF
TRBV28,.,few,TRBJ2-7,.,CASSTSTGRSVQQYF
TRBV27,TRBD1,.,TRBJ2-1,TGTGCCAGCAGTTTTCCCGGGACAGGGAGGAATGAGCAGTTCTTC,CASSFPGTGRNEQFF
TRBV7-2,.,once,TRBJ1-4,TGTGCCAGCAGCTTTATGGCTAATGAAAAACTGTTTTTT,CASSFMANEKLFF
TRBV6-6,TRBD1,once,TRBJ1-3,TGTGCCAGCAGTTGGGACAGGGGGCGGGTAGACACCATATATTTT,CASSWDRGRVDTIYF
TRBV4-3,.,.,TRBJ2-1,TGCGCCAGCAGCCAAGATCGGGTAGGGATAGGGAACAATGAGCAGTTCTTC,CASSQDRVGIGNNEQFF
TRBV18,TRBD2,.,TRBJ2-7,TGTGCCAGCTCACTACCGGGACTAGCGTACGAGCAGTACTTC,CASSLPGLAYEQYF
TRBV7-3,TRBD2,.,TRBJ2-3,TGTGCCAGCAGCTTGGGACTAGCGGGGGTGCGTGATACGCAGTATTTT,CASSLGLAGVRDTQYF
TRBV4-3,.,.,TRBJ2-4,TGCGCCAGCAGCCAAGATGAATGGCGGATGCTAGCCAAAAACATTCAGTACTTC,CASSQDEWRMLAKNIQYF
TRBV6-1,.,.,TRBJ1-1,TGTGCCAGCAGTGAGCCCGGTTGGGGGGTCTCTGAAGCTTTCTTT,CASSEPGWGVSEAFF
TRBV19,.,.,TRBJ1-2,TGTGCCAGTAGTATAGATGACGCAGTCAACTATGGCTACACCTTC,CASSIDDAVNYGYTF
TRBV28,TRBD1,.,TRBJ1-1,TGTGCCAGCAGTCCCCGAGGGACAGGGAACACTGAAGCTTTCTTT,CASSPRGTGNTEAFF
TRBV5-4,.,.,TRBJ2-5,TGTGCCAGCAGCTTGGATAATAGCGGACAAGAGACCCAGTACTTC,CASSLDNSGQETQYF
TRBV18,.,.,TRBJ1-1,TGTGCCAGCTCACGACTAAAGAACACTGAAGCTTTCTTT,CASSRLKNTEAFF
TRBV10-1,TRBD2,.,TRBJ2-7,TGCGCCAGCAGCTCAGGACTAGGATCTCACTACGAGCAGTACTTC,CASSSGLGSHYEQYF
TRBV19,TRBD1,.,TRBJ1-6,TGTGCCAGTACTCGGGGACAGCAAAATTCACCCCTCCACTTT,CASTRGQQNSPLHF
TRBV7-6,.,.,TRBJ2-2,TGTGCCAGCAGCTTCTCAGACAGGAACACCGGGGAGCTGTTTTTT,CASSFSDRNTGELFF
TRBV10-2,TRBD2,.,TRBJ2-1,TGCGCCAGCAGAATGACTAGCGGGAGTATCAATGAGCAGTTCTTC,CASRMTSGSINEQFF
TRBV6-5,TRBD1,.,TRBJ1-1,TGTGCCAGCACCCCCACAGGGGAGTTCACTGAAGCTTTCTTT,CASTPTGEFTEAFF
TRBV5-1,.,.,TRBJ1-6,TGCGCCAGCAGCTATCAGGAGTCGGGGTCCTATAATTCACCCCTCCACTTT,CASSYQESGSYNSPLHF
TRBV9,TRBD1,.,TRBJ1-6,TGTGCCAGCAGCGTAACAGGGGTTAATTCACCCCTCCACTTT,CASSVTGVNSPLHF
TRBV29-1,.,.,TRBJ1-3,TGCAGCGTTTCCTCCGGCTCAACGGATGGAAACACCATATATTTT,CSVSSGSTDGNTIYF
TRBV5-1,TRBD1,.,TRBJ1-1,TGCGCCAGCAGCACGGGACAGACGAACACTGAAGCTTTCTTT,CASSTGQTNTEAFF
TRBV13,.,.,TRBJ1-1,TGTGCCAGCAGCTCCAACGAAAGGGGAGGCACTGAAGCTTTCTTT,CASSSNERGGTEAFF
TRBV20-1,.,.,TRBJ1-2,TGCAGTGCGCCCGGGCTCTATGGCTACACCTTC,CSAPGLYGYTF
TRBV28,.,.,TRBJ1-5,TGTGCCAGCAGTCCCCAGGGGTCCCAGCATTTT,CASSPQGSQHF
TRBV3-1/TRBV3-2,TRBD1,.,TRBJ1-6,TGTGCCAGCAGTCACAACTCGGACAGGGGTTCACCCCTCCACTTT,CASSHNSDRGSPLHF
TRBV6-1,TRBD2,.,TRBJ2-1,TGTGCCAGCAGTGAGCACGGGGGGTCGAGCTCCTACAATGAGCAGTTCTTC,CASSEHGGSSSYNEQFF
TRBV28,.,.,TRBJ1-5,TGTGCCAGCAGTTTGGTCAGTCCCAATCAGCCCCAGCATTTT,CASSLVSPNQPQHF
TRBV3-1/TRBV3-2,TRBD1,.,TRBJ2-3,TGTGCCAGCAACCAGGGGGCAGGCCTTAGCACAGATACGCAGTATTTT,CASNQGAGLSTDTQYF
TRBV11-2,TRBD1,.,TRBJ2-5,TGTGCCAGCAGCCCACTCCGGGACAGGTACCAAGAGACCCAGTACTTC,CASSPLRDRYQETQYF
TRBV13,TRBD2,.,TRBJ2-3,TGTGCCAGCACCTTCGGGACTATAGATACGCAGTATTTT,CASTFGTIDTQYF
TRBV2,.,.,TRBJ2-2,TGTGCCAGCCTGGGCTTTGCGAACACCGGGGAGCTGTTTTTT,CASLGFANTGELFF
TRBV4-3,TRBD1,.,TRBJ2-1,TGCGCCAGCAGCCAAGATCGGGGGACAGGGGGCAATGAGCAGTTCTTC,CASSQDRGTGGNEQFF
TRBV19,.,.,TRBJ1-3,TGTGCCAGTAGTCCACGGGACACTTACACACTCTCTGGAAACACCATATATTTT,CASSPRDTYTLSGNTIYF
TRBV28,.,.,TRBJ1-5,TGTGCCAGCAGTTTGGAGGACAGTCTTTCGCCCCAGCATTTT,CASSLEDSLSPQHF
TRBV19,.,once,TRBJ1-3,TGTGCCAGTACTCGGGGGTCTGGAAACACCATATATTTT,CASTRGSGNTIYF
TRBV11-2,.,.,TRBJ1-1,TGTGCCAGCAGCTTAGGCAGGGCCGCTGAAGCTTTCTTT,CASSLGRAAEAFF
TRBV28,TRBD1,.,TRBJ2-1,TGTGCCAGTAGACAGGGGAACTACAATGAGCAGTTCTTC,CASRQGNYNEQFF
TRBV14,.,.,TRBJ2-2,TGTGCCAGCAGCGTTCTCGCGAACACCGGGGAGCTGTTTTTT,CASSVLANTGELFF
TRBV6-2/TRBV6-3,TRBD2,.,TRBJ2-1,TGTGCCAGCAGTTCCGGACTAGCGGGACCCCACTACAATGAGCAGTTCTTC,CASSSGLAGPHYNEQFF
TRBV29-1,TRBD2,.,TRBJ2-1,TGCAGCGTAGAAGGACTAGCGGGGACCCCTCGAGAGCAGTTCTTC,CSVEGLAGTPREQFF
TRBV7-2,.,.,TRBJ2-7,TGTGCCAGCAGCCCGACTAGCTCCTACGAGCAGTACTTC,CASSPTSSYEQYF
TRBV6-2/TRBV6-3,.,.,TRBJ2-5,TGTGCCAACAGTTCGTGGACAGTCAGTGGCGAGACCCAGTACTTC,CANSSWTVSGETQYF
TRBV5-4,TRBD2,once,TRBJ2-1,TGTGCCAGATCGAGCGGGAGGACGTCCAATGAGCAGTTCTTC,CARSSGRTSNEQFF